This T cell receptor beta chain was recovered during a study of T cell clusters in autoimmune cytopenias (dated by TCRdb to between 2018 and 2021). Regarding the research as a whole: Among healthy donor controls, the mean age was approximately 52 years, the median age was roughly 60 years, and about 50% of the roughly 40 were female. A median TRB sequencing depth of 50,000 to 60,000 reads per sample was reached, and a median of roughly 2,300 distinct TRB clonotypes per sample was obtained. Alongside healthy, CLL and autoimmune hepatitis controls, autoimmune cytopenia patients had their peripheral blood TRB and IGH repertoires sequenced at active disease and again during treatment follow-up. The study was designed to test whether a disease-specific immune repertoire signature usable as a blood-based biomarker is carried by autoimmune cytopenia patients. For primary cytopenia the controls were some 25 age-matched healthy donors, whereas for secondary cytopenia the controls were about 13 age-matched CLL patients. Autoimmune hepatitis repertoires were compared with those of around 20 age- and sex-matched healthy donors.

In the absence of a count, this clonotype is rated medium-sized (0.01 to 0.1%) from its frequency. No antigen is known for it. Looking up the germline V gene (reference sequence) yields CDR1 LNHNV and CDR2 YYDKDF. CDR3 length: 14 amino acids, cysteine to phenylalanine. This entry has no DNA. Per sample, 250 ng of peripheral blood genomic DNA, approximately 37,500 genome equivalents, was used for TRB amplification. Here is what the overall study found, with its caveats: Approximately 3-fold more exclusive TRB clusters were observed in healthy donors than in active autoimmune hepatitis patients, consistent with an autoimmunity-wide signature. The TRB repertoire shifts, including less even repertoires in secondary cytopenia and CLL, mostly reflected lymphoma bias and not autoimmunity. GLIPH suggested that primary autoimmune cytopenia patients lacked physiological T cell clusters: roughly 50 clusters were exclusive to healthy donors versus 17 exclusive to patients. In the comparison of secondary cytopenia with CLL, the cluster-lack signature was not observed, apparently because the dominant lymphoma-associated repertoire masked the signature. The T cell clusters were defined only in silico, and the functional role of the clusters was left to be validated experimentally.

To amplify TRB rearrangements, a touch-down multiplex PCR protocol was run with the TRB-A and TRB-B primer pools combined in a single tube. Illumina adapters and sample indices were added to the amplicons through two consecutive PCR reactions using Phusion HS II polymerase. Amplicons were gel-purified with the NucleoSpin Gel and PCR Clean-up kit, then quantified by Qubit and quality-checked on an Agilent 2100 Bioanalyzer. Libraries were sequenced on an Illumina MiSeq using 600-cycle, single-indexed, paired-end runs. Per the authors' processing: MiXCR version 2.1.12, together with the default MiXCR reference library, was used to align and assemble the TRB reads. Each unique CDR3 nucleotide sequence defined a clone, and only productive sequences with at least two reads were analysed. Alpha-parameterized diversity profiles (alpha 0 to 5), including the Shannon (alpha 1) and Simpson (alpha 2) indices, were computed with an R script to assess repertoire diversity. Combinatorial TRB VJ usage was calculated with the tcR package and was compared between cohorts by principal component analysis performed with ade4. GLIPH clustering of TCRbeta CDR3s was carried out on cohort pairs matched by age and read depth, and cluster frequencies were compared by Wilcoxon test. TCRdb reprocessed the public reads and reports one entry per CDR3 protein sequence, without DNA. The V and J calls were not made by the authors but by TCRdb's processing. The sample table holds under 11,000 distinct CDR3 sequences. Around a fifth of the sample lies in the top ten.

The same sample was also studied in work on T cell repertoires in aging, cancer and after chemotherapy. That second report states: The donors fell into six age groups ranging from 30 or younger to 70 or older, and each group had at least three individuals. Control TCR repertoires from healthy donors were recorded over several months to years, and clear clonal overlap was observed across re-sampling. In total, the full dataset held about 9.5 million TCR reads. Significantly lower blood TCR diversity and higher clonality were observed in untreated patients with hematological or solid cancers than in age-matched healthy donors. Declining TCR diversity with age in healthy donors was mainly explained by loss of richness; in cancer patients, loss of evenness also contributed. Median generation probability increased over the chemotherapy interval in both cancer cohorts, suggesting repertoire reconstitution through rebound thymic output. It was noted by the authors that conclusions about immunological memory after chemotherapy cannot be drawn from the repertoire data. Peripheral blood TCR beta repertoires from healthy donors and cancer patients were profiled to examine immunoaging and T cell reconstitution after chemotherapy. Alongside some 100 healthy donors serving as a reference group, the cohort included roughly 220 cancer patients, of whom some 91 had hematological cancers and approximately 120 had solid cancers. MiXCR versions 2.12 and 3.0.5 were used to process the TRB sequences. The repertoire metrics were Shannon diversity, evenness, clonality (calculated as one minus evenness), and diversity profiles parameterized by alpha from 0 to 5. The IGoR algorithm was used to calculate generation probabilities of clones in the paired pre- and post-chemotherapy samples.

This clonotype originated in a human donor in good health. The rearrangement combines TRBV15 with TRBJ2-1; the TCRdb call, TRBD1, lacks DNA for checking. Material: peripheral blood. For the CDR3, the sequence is CATSGPGHYNEQFF.